This TCR beta chain was observed in a study of coeliac disease. Findings and limits, study-wide: Only 1 of 6 controls, but about 55% of the 18 coeliac samples, showed published gliadin-specific TRB sequences. Largely private TRB repertoires meant most sequences were sample-unique. Active celiac intraepithelial and lamina propria samples had lower TRB and TRG clonality than control samples.

Worth noting for this clone: Its cognate antigen is unknown.

Germline V gene lookup returns CDR1 SGHDT and CDR2 YYEEEE. The J segment lost 2 bases and the V segment lost 0 bases, leaving 8 bases of the junction unmatched. The CDR3 totals 18 residues. Here immunoSEQ multiplex PCR was the method, and the copy in TCRdb shows in-frame clones only, minus some. The sample has about 2,200 clones; about 67% are singletons. This chain uses TRBV5-6 with TRBJ2-3, with 11 bases matching TRBD2. What was sequenced was lamina propria lymphocytes from the gut. The clonotype was recovered from a young woman with active celiac disease. This CDR3 reads CASSLGLAGGGPTDTQYF. CDR3 sequence (DNA): TGTGCCAGCAGCTTGGGTCTAGCGGGGGGCGGCCCCACAGATACGCAGTATTTT.